Following are 23 T cell receptor beta chains from one sample sequenced in a study of blood T cells in healthy people across ages. With a J-beta primer mix and a sample-barcoded 5' primer, a second PCR ran about 7 to 12 cycles. TCRdb ran MiXCR on the 5' RACE reads and lists one entry per CDR3 protein. The sample includes approximately 760,000 distinct CDR3 sequences, roughly 25% of them seen just once. The data were also submitted as part of a second study, on T cells of mothers and their children.

Material: blood. Receptors were obtained from a boy between 10 and 17 years old in good health.

The gene calls are TRBV10-3 and TRBJ1-2; possible D gene TRBD1, 5 bases. The CDR3 contains 14 residues. The ends were cut back, 8 bases at V and 2 bases at J, with 15 bases in the middle. CDR1 ENHRY and CDR2 SYGVKD come from the germline V gene. The CDR3 bases are TGTGCCATCTTTCGCCAGGGTGAAAACTATGGCTACACCTTC. This gives the protein CAIFRQGENYGYTF.

This clonotype was seen a few times. The rearrangement links TRBV14 to TRBJ2-4; D not resolved. Trimming removed 4 bases at V and 5 bases at J, with 3 bases between. CDR3 size: 11 residues. Germline CDR1 and CDR2: SGHDN and FVKESK. CDR3 nucleotides: TGTGCCAGCAGCCCGCAAAACATTCAGTACTTC. This sequence encodes CASSPQNIQYF.

The rearrangement uses TRBV5-1 and TRBJ2-7; no clear D. Between the trimmed V and J ends, which lost 0 bases and 6 bases, there was a span of 7 bases. The CDR3 extends over 12 amino acids. Germline CDR1 SGHRS, CDR2 YFSETQ. CDR3 in amino acids: CASSLDLLEQYF. The CDR3 bases are TGCGCCAGCAGCTTGGATCTTCTCGAGCAGTACTTC.

The chain uses TRBV28 and TRBJ2-5; D possibly corresponds to TRBD2 (6 bases). Matching the DNA end better, TRBJ2-7 makes the J call doubtful. The CDR3 consists of 13 residues. Germline V gene lookup returns CDR1 MDHEN and CDR2 SYDVKM. CDR3 region: CAIARWGAYEQYF. CDR3 bases: TGTGCCATCGCCCGTTGGGGGGCCTACGAGCAGTACTTC.

The V call is TRBV5-1, the J call TRBJ2-5; no reliable D call. Germline-derived CDR1 and CDR2 are SGHRS and YFSETQ. The CDR3 is 14 residues long. Trimming took 1 base from V and 0 from J, leaving 7 bases between them. The CDR3 bases are TGCGCCAGCAGCTTGAACGCTAACCAAGAGACCCAGTACTTC. Translation gives CASSLNANQETQYF.

This sequence joins TRBV3-1 and TRBJ2-7; D may be TRBD2 (5 bases). Trimming took off 1 base at V and 6 bases at J, with 10 bases between the two ends. Looked up from germline, CDR1 is LGHDT and CDR2 is YNNKEL (reference sequence). CDR3 size: 13 residues. CDR3 coding DNA: TGTGCCAGCAGCCAAGTCTGGGAGTCCGAGCAGTACTTC. It specifies CASSQVWESEQYF.

This clonotype was counted many times. The rearrangement uses TRBV4-2 and TRBJ2-5, with D unclear. V gave up 0 bases and J gave up 1 base, with 3 bases separating them. The CDR3 has 13 amino acids. Germline CDR1 reads LGHNA; CDR2 reads YNFKEQ. CDR3 residues: CASSQDGQETQYF. The CDR3 coding sequence is TGTGCCAGCAGCCAAGACGGCCAAGAGACCCAGTACTTC.

In DNA form, the CDR3 reads TGCAGCGTTATGGGGAATAACTATGGCTACACCTTC. Encoded protein: CSVMGNNYGYTF. The rearrangement links TRBV29-1 to TRBJ1-2, with D uncertain. Per the germline V gene, CDR1 is SQVTM and CDR2 is ANQGSEA. This CDR3 is built from 12 residues. With 5 bases removed from V and 1 base from J, the gap between germline ends came to 8 bases.

The CDR3 DNA reads as TGCAGCGTTTGGGCTAGCGGGAACCCCGGAGGGAACATTCAGTACTTC. Translating it yields CSVWASGNPGGNIQYF. V and J are TRBV29-1 and TRBJ2-4; 9 bases fit TRBD2. J was trimmed by 7 bases and V by 5 bases; bases with no gene match: 15. This CDR3 has 16 residues. Per the germline V gene, CDR1 is SQVTM and CDR2 is ANQGSEA.

This sequence joins TRBV4-2 and TRBJ1-3, with D uncertain. The CDR3 runs 17 residues. V was shortened by 0 bases and J by 2 bases, with 14 bases between the two germline ends. CDR1 is LGHNA and CDR2 is YNFKEQ in the germline V gene. As DNA, the CDR3 is TGTGCCAGCAGCCAAGAACCGCGGTGGGGTACTGGAAACACCATATATTTT. This translates into CASSQEPRWGTGNTIYF.

The rearrangement links TRBV5-4 to TRBJ1-1; 7 nucleotides match TRBD1. The CDR3 loop spans 15 amino acids. CDR1 and CDR2 from the germline V gene are SGHNT and YYREEE (reference sequence). The ends lost 0 bases at V and 3 bases at J; junction bases unmatched: 5. The CDR3 here is CASSLDVTGDTEAFF. For the CDR3, the DNA is TGTGCCAGCAGCTTGGATGTTACAGGGGACACTGAAGCTTTCTTT.

The chain uses TRBV18 and TRBJ2-7, with D perhaps matching TRBD2 (6 bases). The DNA end lines up better with TRBJ2-1; the J call may be wrong. The CDR3 is made up of 15 amino acids. CDR1 and CDR2 from the germline V gene are KGHSH and LQKENI. The CDR3 DNA follows: TGTGCCAGCTCACCAGTGGGACTGGAGACTAATGAGCAGTTCTTC. This gives the protein CASSPVGLETNEQFF.

In its sample, this clonotype was seen many times. V is TRBV7-9 and J is TRBJ2-2; no firm D call. Germline V gene sequence: CDR1 SEHNR, CDR2 FQNEAQ (reference sequence). V was pared by 5 bases and J by 1 base, with 8 bases between. CDR3 length equals 14 residues. CDR3 in amino acids: CASSPSGNTGELFF. The CDR3 DNA follows: TGTGCCAGCAGCCCCAGTGGGAACACCGGGGAGCTGTTTTTT.

The V and J genes are TRBV2 and TRBJ1-3, with 7 bases fitting TRBD1. V lost 7 bases, J lost 4 bases, and 13 bases stayed unmatched. In germline, CDR1 is SNHLY, CDR2 FYNNEI. This CDR3 has 16 residues. In DNA form, the CDR3 reads TGTGCCAGCACCGGAGACCTTCCGGGACAGGGAAACACCATATATTTT. Encoded protein: CASTGDLPGQGNTIYF.

This clonotype was seen only a few times. V usage is TRBV12-3 or TRBV12-4 and J usage is TRBJ2-5; D is undetermined. The DNA end favors TRBJ2-7, so the J call may be wrong. The CDR3 contains 14 residues. DNA for the CDR3: TGTGCCAGCAGCCCCACTACGGTATCCTACGAGCAGTACTTC. Amino acids: CASSPTTVSYEQYF.

V is TRBV20-1 and J is TRBJ2-1, with a possible D match to TRBD1 (5 bases). Trimming removed 1 base from V and 1 base from J, with 8 bases in between. Germline CDR1 and CDR2: DFQATT and SNEGSKA (reference sequence). The CDR3 sequence is 14 residues long. CDR3 sequence reads: CSARVRDSYNEQFF. For the CDR3, the DNA is TGCAGTGCTAGAGTCAGGGATTCCTACAATGAGCAGTTCTTC.

This clonotype came up a few times. Written as DNA, the CDR3 is TGCGCCAGCAGTAGGACTAGCGGGAGGAACTACGAGCAGTACTTC. The encoded protein is CASSRTSGRNYEQYF. The J gene is TRBJ2-5, the V gene TRBV10-2, with 14 nucleotides matching TRBD2. The better agreement between TRBJ2-7 and the DNA end casts doubt on the J call. The CDR3 runs 15 residues. Germline loops: CDR1 WSHSY, CDR2 SAAADI.

The V call is TRBV20-1, the J call TRBJ2-1, with 9 bases fitting TRBD1. Germline V gene lookup returns CDR1 DFQATT and CDR2 SNEGSKA (reference sequence). J gave up 6 bases and V 3 bases, and 9 bases lay outside the gene matches. This CDR3 region has 15 residues. This CDR3 reads CSAREERTGVNEQFF. CDR3 in DNA: TGCAGTGCTAGGGAGGAGAGGACAGGGGTCAATGAGCAGTTCTTC.

The CDR3 loop is CSASGTNYETQYF. The CDR3 nucleotides are TGCAGTGCTAGCGGGACGAATTATGAGACCCAGTACTTC. The V gene is TRBV20-1, the J gene TRBJ2-5; perhaps D is TRBD1 or TRBD2 (5 bases each). The CDR3 contains 13 residues. CDR1 and CDR2 (germline): DFQATT, SNEGSKA (reference sequence). Trimming left V 3 bases short and J 5 bases short, with 13 bases between.

V and J are TRBV4-1 and TRBJ2-2; TRBD2 matches at 12 bases. From germline, CDR1 is MGHRA and CDR2 YSYEKL. This CDR3 comprises 16 residues. Trimming took 4 bases from V and 8 from J; bases not matched to a gene: 8. CDR3 residues: CASSPGLAGYSGELFF. CDR3 DNA sequence: TGCGCCAGCAGCCCCGGACTAGCGGGATACAGTGGGGAGCTGTTTTTT.

The chain combines TRBV2 with TRBJ2-5; 9 nucleotides line up with TRBD1. The tail of the sequence fits TRBJ2-1 better, so the J call may be wrong. The CDR3 has 15 amino acids. Germline V CDR1 and CDR2: SNHLY, FYNNEI. The CDR3 region has the DNA TGTGCCAGCAGTGAAGACAGGGGGCTTTGGAATGAGCAGTTCTTC. Translated, it gives CASSEDRGLWNEQFF.

This chain joins TRBV28 and TRBJ2-7, with D tentatively TRBD1 (6 bases). The ends were cut back, 8 bases at V and 2 bases at J, with 13 bases in the middle. CDR1 and CDR2 from the germline V gene are MDHEN and SYDVKM. There are 13 residues in the CDR3. The CDR3 reads CASHNRAPYEQYF. In DNA, the CDR3 is TGTGCCAGCCACAACAGGGCCCCCTACGAGCAGTACTTC.

There are a few counts of this clonotype. The gene calls are TRBV20-1 and TRBJ1-4; a weak D match, TRBD1 (5 bases). Germline CDR1 DFQATT, CDR2 SNEGSKA (reference sequence). CDR3 length: 13 residues. V was clipped by 0 bases and J by 5 bases, with 7 bases between them. CDR3 DNA: TGCAGTGCTAGAGATGCAGGGAATGAAAAACTGTTTTTT. This encodes CSARDAGNEKLFF.